This T cell receptor beta chain came from a study of control samples from healthy donors and cancer patients (dated by TCRdb to about 2020). The library came from the immunoSEQ multiplex PCR assay. TCRdb carries this immuneACCESS record with in-frame sequences only. Its versions omit some clonotypes, under half of them owing to an unresolved V gene in the studies checked, with the rest unexplained. The sample data list 100,000 to 150,000 clones, and almost 95% of these were observed just once. Of the sample, about 0.6% is held by the ten largest clones. Details on this clone: Which antigen it targets is not known. Qualities for individual bases were not recorded, and no much larger clone is one base off.

The junction shows trimming of 4 bases on V and 6 bases on J, and the gene matches do not reach 3 bases of it. As encoded in the germline V gene (reference sequence), CDR1 is LNHDA while CDR2 is SQIVND. The CDR3, cysteine through phenylalanine, is 14 amino acids long. The read is trimmed to its CDR3 DNA, 42 bases read in frame from base 1. The V gene is TRBV19 and the J gene is TRBJ1-6, and TRBD1 matches 7 of the central bases. The material sequenced was PBMCs. This receptor was identified in an elderly man with head and neck cancer. In nucleotide form, the sequence is TGTGCCAGTAGTACGGGACAGAGTAATTCACCCCTCCACTTT. The resulting protein is CASSTGQSNSPLHF.